The T cell receptor beta chain described here comes from a study of shared clonotypes between healthy human individuals. DNA at around 200 ng, some 31,000 T cell genomes, went into sorted-subset replicate PCRs. The assay was immunoSEQ multiplex PCR, and TCRdb's table has in-frame clones only and misses some. The table includes some 550,000 clones, more than 95% detected once. The V end was cut by 5 bases, the J end by 5 bases, with 18 bases between. The germline CDR1 and CDR2 sequences are MNHNY and SVGAGI (reference sequence). The CDR3 totals 15 residues. Study observations and caveats: Represented diversity (both genetic and exposure-history) was limited by the small number of donors.

As for this clone: The antigen is not known.

J is TRBJ1-2 and V is TRBV6-6; a possible D gene is TRBD1 (5 bases). Material: naive CD4+ T cells sorted from blood. The subset is: CD45RA+ positively selected. This clonotype was obtained from a woman aged 30 to 39 in good health. The CDR3 loop reads CASSDWGRASYGYTF. The CDR3 DNA reads TGTGCCAGCAGTGACTGGGGGAGGGCGTCATATGGCTACACCTTC.